The rows below give T cell receptor beta chains drawn from one sample of a study of blood T cell repertoires in COVID-19. The assay was immunoSEQ multiplex PCR, and TCRdb's table has in-frame clones only and misses some. The table has 100,000 to 150,000 clones, approximately 74% seen once. The sequenced material came from peripheral blood. The receptor source for this set is a man between 60 and 70 years old with acute or convalescent COVID-19. The CDR3 runs from the conserved cysteine through the conserved F or W. D genes are given only for firm matches. Expanded clones are given a class, and other clones once, few, many or no size at all.

>TRBJ2-5|-|TRBV19|12|-
CATVDRTETQYF
TGTGCCACCGTAGACAGAACAGAGACCCAGTACTTC
>TRBJ1-5|-|TRBV6-5|14|-
CASELTGLNQPQHF
TGTGCCAGCGAACTTACAGGGCTCAATCAGCCCCAGCATTTT
>TRBJ2-1|TRBD1|TRBV7-2|13|-
CASSPDRINEQFF
TGTGCCAGCAGCCCGGACAGGATCAATGAGCAGTTCTTC
>TRBJ1-4|-|TRBV18|16|few
CASSLPGWGRNEKLFF
TGTGCCAGCTCACTCCCCGGTTGGGGGCGGAATGAAAAACTGTTTTTT
>TRBJ2-7|-|TRBV10-2|15|-
CASSESALIIGEQYF
TGCGCCAGCAGTGAGTCGGCCTTAATTATTGGCGAGCAGTACTTC
>TRBJ2-7|TRBD1|TRBV5-1|17|-
CASSLNPQDRGRHEQYF
TGCGCCAGCAGCTTAAACCCCCAGGACAGGGGGCGCCACGAGCAGTACTTC
>TRBJ1-2|TRBD1|TRBV7-9|14|-
CASSQGQPFYGYTF
TGTGCCAGCAGCCAGGGACAGCCCTTCTATGGCTACACCTTC
>TRBJ1-5|TRBD1|TRBV4-1|13|few
CASSQTGDQPQHF
TGCGCCAGCAGCCAAACAGGGGATCAGCCCCAGCATTTT
>TRBJ2-5|-|TRBV7-6|14|-
CASSLSPGQETQYF
TGTGCCAGCAGCTTAAGTCCGGGGCAAGAGACCCAGTACTTC
>TRBJ2-7|-|TRBV11-2|11|-
CASSFRDEQYF
TGTGCCAGCAGCTTTCGGGACGAGCAGTACTTC
>TRBJ2-1|-|TRBV7-2|16|-
CASSLLTRGSYNEQFF
TGTGCCAGCAGCTTACTGACTAGAGGCTCCTACAATGAGCAGTTCTTC
>TRBJ1-2|-|TRBV4-2|15|-
CASSQVKTGFYGYTF
TGTGCCAGCAGCCAAGTTAAGACAGGCTTCTATGGCTACACCTTC
>TRBJ2-1|TRBD1|TRBV6-5|15|-
CASIEGTGRYNEQFF
TGTGCCAGCATCGAAGGGACAGGGCGCTACAATGAGCAGTTCTTC
>TRBJ2-1|TRBD1|TRBV4-1|14|few
CASSQGWRDRRQFF
TGCGCCAGCAGCCAAGGTTGGCGGGACAGGAGGCAGTTCTTC
>TRBJ1-2|-|TRBV5-1|14|-
CASRGRETRSGYTF
TGCGCCAGCAGGGGCAGGGAAACACGGAGTGGCTACACCTTC
>TRBJ1-5|-|TRBV9|12|-
CASSEGEKPQHF
TGTGCCAGCAGCGAAGGAGAGAAGCCCCAGCATTTT
>TRBJ2-2|-|TRBV7-7|15|few
CASSELSYSTGELFF
TGTGCCAGCAGCGAACTAAGCTATTCCACCGGGGAGCTGTTTTTT
>TRBJ1-6|-|TRBV27|13|-
CASSIRGNSPLHF
TGTGCCAGCAGTATAAGGGGAAATTCACCCCTCCACTTT
>TRBJ1-2|TRBD1|TRBV5-1|14|-
CASSFPGGWYGYTF
TGCGCCAGCAGCTTCCCAGGGGGTTGGTATGGCTACACCTTC
>TRBJ1-5|TRBD1|TRBV30|14|-
CAWTRTGFNQPQHF
TGTGCCTGGACAAGGACAGGGTTTAATCAGCCCCAGCATTTT
>TRBJ1-1|-|TRBV28|15|-
CASSSFGGLGFGAFF
TGTGCCAGCAGTTCTTTTGGGGGGTTGGGTTTTGGAGCTTTCTTT
>TRBJ2-3|TRBD1|TRBV10-3|15|-
CAIRFGQGGTDTQYF
TGTGCCATCAGGTTCGGACAGGGTGGCACAGATACGCAGTATTTT
>TRBJ1-5|TRBD1|TRBV18|15|few
CASSPNRGQRQPQHF
TGTGCCAGCTCACCAAACAGGGGGCAACGACAGCCCCAGCATTTT
>TRBJ2-2|-|TRBV18|16|few
CASRGRRALDTGELFF
TGTGCCAGCAGAGGGCGGAGGGCGCTGGACACCGGGGAGCTGTTTTTT
>TRBJ2-7|-|TRBV5-6|13|-
CASSRYPSDEQYF
TGTGCCAGCAGCCGGTACCCTAGTGACGAGCAGTACTTC
>TRBJ2-2|TRBD1|TRBV2|15|-
CASSRQGTNTGELFF
TGTGCCAGCAGCAGACAGGGGACAAACACCGGGGAGCTGTTTTTT
>TRBJ2-2|-|TRBV7-2|15|once
CASSAWGSNTGELFF
TGTGCCAGCAGCGCCTGGGGCTCGAACACCGGGGAGCTGTTTTTT
>TRBJ2-2|-|TRBV11-3|14|-
CASSSQSNTGELFF
TGTGCCAGCAGCTCGCAGTCGAACACCGGGGAGCTGTTTTTT
>TRBJ1-2|-|TRBV5-1|14|-
CASTLTPSGYGYTF
TGCGCCAGCACTCTTACACCAAGCGGCTATGGCTACACCTTC
>TRBJ1-1|-|TRBV5-1|13|few
CASGLGSGPEAFF
TGCGCCAGCGGACTAGGGAGCGGACCTGAAGCTTTCTTT
>TRBJ2-2|-|TRBV19|15|few
CASSIEGVYTGELFF
TGTGCCAGTAGTATAGAGGGAGTATACACCGGGGAGCTGTTTTTT
>TRBJ2-1|-|TRBV30|14|-
CAWSGGTSFNEQFF
TGTGCCTGGAGTGGGGGGACTTCTTTCAATGAGCAGTTCTTC
>TRBJ1-4|TRBD1|TRBV2|16|-
CASTLKRQGEGEKLFF
TGTGCCAGCACTCTGAAAAGACAGGGGGAAGGTGAAAAACTGTTTTTT
>TRBJ1-2|-|TRBV18|14|-
CASSPPGPAGGYTF
TGTGCCAGCTCACCACCCGGGCCGGCGGGGGGCTACACCTTC
>TRBJ1-3|-|TRBV3-1/TRBV3-2|13|-
CASSQVNGATIYF
TGTGCCAGCAGCCAAGTAAATGGGGCCACCATATATTTT
>TRBJ1-1|-|TRBV5-6|14|-
CASSLRGKGTEAFF
TGTGCCAGCAGCTTGCGAGGGAAAGGCACTGAAGCTTTCTTT
>TRBJ2-5|-|TRBV7-3|14|-
CASSLAGGRETQYF
TGTGCCAGCAGCTTAGCAGGTGGAAGGGAGACCCAGTACTTC
>TRBJ1-4|TRBD1|TRBV5-1|15|-
CASSFWGQTNEKLFF
TGCGCCAGCAGCTTCTGGGGACAGACAAATGAAAAACTGTTTTTT
>TRBJ2-1|TRBD2|TRBV7-3|15|-
CASSPGLAGVGEQFF
TGTGCCAGCAGCCCGGGACTAGCGGGGGTGGGTGAGCAGTTCTTC
>TRBJ1-1|-|TRBV5-1|14|-
CASSQDSMNTEAFF
TGCGCCAGCAGCCAAGACAGCATGAACACTGAAGCTTTCTTT
>TRBJ1-1|-|TRBV3-1/TRBV3-2|15|-
CASSSTGNGNTEAFF
TGTGCCAGCAGCTCCACAGGGAATGGAAACACTGAAGCTTTCTTT
>TRBJ2-1|TRBD2|TRBV12-3/TRBV12-4|12|-
CASSKEGLAEFF
TGTGCCAGCAGTAAAGAGGGACTAGCGGAGTTCTTC
>TRBJ2-3|TRBD2|TRBV3-1/TRBV3-2|17|-
CASSHGLAGGTTDTQYF
TGTGCCAGCAGCCACGGACTAGCGGGGGGAACCACAGATACGCAGTATTTT
>TRBJ2-3|-|TRBV3-1/TRBV3-2|16|-
CASSLTRGSTTDTQYF
TGTGCCAGCAGCCTAACAAGGGGCAGCACCACAGATACGCAGTATTTT
>TRBJ2-3|-|TRBV7-9|15|-
CASGLDSPSGDTQYF
TGTGCCAGCGGATTGGACAGCCCCTCAGGTGATACGCAGTATTTT